These 5 T cell receptor beta chains share one sample of origin, sequenced in a study of cytomegalovirus exposure and HLA in healthy donors. This table comes from immunoSEQ multiplex PCR, and its TCRdb copy is limited to in-frame clones, with some not included. The sample has some 270,000 clones, 65% to 90% seen once; the top ten hold 0.9% to 1.1%. Sequencing was done on a sample of PBMCs. The receptors stem from a woman aged 18 to 35 in good health and CMV-seronegative.

V gene TRBV6-1 combines with J gene TRBJ2-7; TRBD1 is a possible D gene (5 bases). V gave up 10 bases and J gave up 1 base, with 14 bases separating them. CDR1 and CDR2 from the germline V gene are MNHNS and SASEGT. The CDR3 consists of 13 residues. The CDR3 here is CATLPGQSYEQYF. CDR3 coding DNA: TGTGCCACCCTACCAGGGCAATCCTACGAGCAGTACTTC.

This clone was observed a single time. The CDR3 bases are TGTGCCAGCAGTTCCACTAGCGAGCAGTACTTC. It translates to CASSSTSEQYF. This chain connects TRBV28 to TRBJ2-7, with D possibly being TRBD2 (5 bases). Deletions cut 4 bases from V and 6 bases from J, with 7 bases between. This CDR3 region has 11 residues. Germline V gene data show CDR1 as MDHEN and CDR2 as SYDVKM.

This sequence joins TRBV4-1 and TRBJ1-2; no clear D gene. This CDR3 has 14 amino acids. Trimming stripped 4 bases from V and 4 bases from J, with 13 bases between. Germline V gene data show CDR1 as MGHRA and CDR2 as YSYEKL. The CDR3 nucleotides are TGCGCCAGCAGCCGAGAGCACAGCTCCTATGGCTACACCTTC. Protein: CASSREHSSYGYTF.

The chain combines TRBV5-1 with TRBJ2-1; TRBD2 matches at 7 bases. This CDR3 is 14 amino acids long. The V gene end was trimmed by 5 bases and the J gene end by 11 bases; junction bases not matched to a gene: 13. Germline CDR1 and CDR2: SGHRS and YFSETQ. CDR3 region: CASRLAFPTMKQFF. The CDR3 DNA reads TGCGCCAGCAGACTAGCGTTTCCTACAATGAAGCAGTTCTTC. Looking up the rest from reference TRBV5-1 and TRBJ2-1 gives the full variable domain: KAGVTQTPRYLIKTRGQQVTLSCSPISGHRSVSWYQQTPGQGLQFLFEYFSETQRNKGNFPGRFSGRQFSNSRSEMNVSTLELGDSALYLCASRLAFPTMKQFFGPGTRLTVL.

The chain employs TRBV4-1 and TRBJ2-7, with D maybe TRBD2 (6 bases). The CDR3 length is 15 residues. Trimming cost V 2 bases and J 2 bases, with 13 bases left between them. Germline lookup yields CDR1 MGHRA and CDR2 YSYEKL. CDR3: CASSQFRGTTYEQYF. CDR3 coding DNA: TGCGCCAGCAGCCAATTCCGCGGGACGACCTACGAGCAGTACTTC.